This T cell receptor (beta chain) was observed in a study of response to subunit inactivated influenza vaccine. The CDR3 runs 15 residues. The V gene end was trimmed by 6 bases and the J gene end by 1 base; junction bases not matched to a gene: 4. MiXCR, applied by TCRdb to the RT-PCR reads, yields one record per CDR3 protein. Of 710,000 or so distinct CDR3 sequences listed, approximately 14% were seen once; the top ten hold more than 9%. A few counts support this clonotype. Its antigen is not identified. Study-level findings and limits: Seasonal influenza vaccination, on each occasion, was suggested by the authors to recruit few new T cells.

The gene calls are TRBV12-3 or TRBV12-4 and TRBJ2-3; 10 nucleotides match TRBD1. This TCR was recovered from a man aged 50 to 60 who received an inactivated influenza vaccine. The sequences come from PBMCs from blood, collected 11 to 12 days after vaccination. The CDR3: CASSRDRGRTDTQYF. The CDR3 DNA reads as TGTGCCAGCAGCCGGGACAGGGGTCGCACAGATACGCAGTATTTT.